This is a list of T cell receptor beta chains from one sample in a study of beta chain features in type 1 diabetes. The table came from immunoSEQ multiplex PCR; TCRdb's copy has only in-frame clones and leaves some out. The table records hundreds of thousands of clones, 11% to 15% of them present only once. The sequencing sample was made of naive CD4+ T cells from blood. These TCRs come from a man aged 18 to 29 with type 1 diabetes. Both conserved end residues are part of each CDR3. Fields, in order: J gene, clone size, V gene, D gene, CDR3 DNA, CDR3 protein. D genes are given only for firm matches. Expanded clones get a size class; other rows say once, few or many, or leave the size out.

J gene: TRBJ2-5; clone size: few; V gene: TRBV5-6; D gene: TRBD2; CDR3 DNA: TGTGCCAGCAGCTTAACTAGCGGGAGCGTAGAGACCCAGTACTTC; CDR3 protein: CASSLTSGSVETQYF
J gene: TRBJ1-1; clone size: NA; V gene: TRBV28; D gene: NA; CDR3 DNA: TGTGCCAGCGTTAGACAGTTCTTCTTTTCTGAAGCTTTCTTT; CDR3 protein: CASVRQFFFSEAFF
J gene: TRBJ2-1; clone size: few; V gene: TRBV29-1; D gene: NA; CDR3 DNA: TGCAGCGTTGAAGGGCGGTACAATGAGCAGTTCTTC; CDR3 protein: CSVEGRYNEQFF
J gene: TRBJ2-5; clone size: few; V gene: TRBV29-1; D gene: TRBD2; CDR3 DNA: TGCAGCGTTGAAGATAGCGGGGGGGTGGAGACCCAGTACTTC; CDR3 protein: CSVEDSGGVETQYF
J gene: TRBJ2-7; clone size: few; V gene: TRBV19; D gene: NA; CDR3 DNA: TGTGCCAGTAGTATAGTGCACAGGGAGACCTACGAGCAGTACTTC; CDR3 protein: CASSIVHRETYEQYF
J gene: TRBJ1-2; clone size: NA; V gene: TRBV19; D gene: NA; CDR3 DNA: TGTGCCAGTAGTGCGGGACCTCCTTGGCTGGGAGGCTACACCTTC; CDR3 protein: CASSAGPPWLGGYTF
J gene: TRBJ1-1; clone size: NA; V gene: TRBV10-3; D gene: NA; CDR3 DNA: TGTGCCATCAGCGACCTGACTGAAGCTTTCTTT; CDR3 protein: CAISDLTEAFF
J gene: TRBJ2-1; clone size: NA; V gene: TRBV4-1; D gene: NA; CDR3 DNA: TGCGCCAGCAGCCAAGAAACCGGGGCGGGTGAGCAGTTCTTC; CDR3 protein: CASSQETGAGEQFF
J gene: TRBJ2-5; clone size: NA; V gene: TRBV9; D gene: NA; CDR3 DNA: TGTGCCAGCAGCGTAGAGGCCCAACGTAGACAAGAGACCCAGTACTTC; CDR3 protein: CASSVEAQRRQETQYF
J gene: TRBJ2-1; clone size: few; V gene: TRBV7-2; D gene: TRBD1; CDR3 DNA: TGTGCCAGCAGCCAGGGGACAGGGGCCTCCGAGCAGTTCTTC; CDR3 protein: CASSQGTGASEQFF
J gene: TRBJ2-3; clone size: once; V gene: TRBV7-2; D gene: NA; CDR3 DNA: TGTGCCAGCAGCTTCAGACAGTACACAGATACGCAGTATTTT; CDR3 protein: CASSFRQYTDTQYF
J gene: TRBJ1-1; clone size: few; V gene: TRBV2; D gene: NA; CDR3 DNA: TGTGCCAGCACGCACAGATTAATGAACACTGAAGCTTTCTTT; CDR3 protein: CASTHRLMNTEAFF
J gene: TRBJ1-5; clone size: NA; V gene: TRBV19; D gene: TRBD1; CDR3 DNA: TGTGCCAGTAGTACACAGGGGACTCAGCCCCAGCATTTT; CDR3 protein: CASSTQGTQPQHF
J gene: TRBJ1-5; clone size: NA; V gene: TRBV4-1; D gene: NA; CDR3 DNA: TGCGCCAGCAGCCAAGATATCGGGCCCTCGCCCCAGCATTTT; CDR3 protein: CASSQDIGPSPQHF
J gene: TRBJ2-5; clone size: few; V gene: TRBV28; D gene: NA; CDR3 DNA: TGTGCCAGCAGTTCAGCCTACGGAGGGGAAGAGACCCAGTACTTC; CDR3 protein: CASSSAYGGEETQYF